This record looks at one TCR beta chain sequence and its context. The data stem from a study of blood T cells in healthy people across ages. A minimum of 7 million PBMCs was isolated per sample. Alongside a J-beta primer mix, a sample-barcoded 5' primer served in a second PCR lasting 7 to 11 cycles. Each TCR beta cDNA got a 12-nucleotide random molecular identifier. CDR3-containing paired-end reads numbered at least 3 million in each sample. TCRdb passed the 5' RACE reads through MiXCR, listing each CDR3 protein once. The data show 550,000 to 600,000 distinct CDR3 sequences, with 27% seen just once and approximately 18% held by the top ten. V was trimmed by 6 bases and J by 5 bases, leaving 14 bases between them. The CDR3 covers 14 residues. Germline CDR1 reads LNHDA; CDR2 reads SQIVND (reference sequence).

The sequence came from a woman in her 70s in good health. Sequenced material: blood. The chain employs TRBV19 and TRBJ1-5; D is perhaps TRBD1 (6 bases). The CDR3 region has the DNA TGTGCCAGTAGGGGCCAGGGGTGGGATCAGCCCCAGCATTTT. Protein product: CASRGQGWDQPQHF.